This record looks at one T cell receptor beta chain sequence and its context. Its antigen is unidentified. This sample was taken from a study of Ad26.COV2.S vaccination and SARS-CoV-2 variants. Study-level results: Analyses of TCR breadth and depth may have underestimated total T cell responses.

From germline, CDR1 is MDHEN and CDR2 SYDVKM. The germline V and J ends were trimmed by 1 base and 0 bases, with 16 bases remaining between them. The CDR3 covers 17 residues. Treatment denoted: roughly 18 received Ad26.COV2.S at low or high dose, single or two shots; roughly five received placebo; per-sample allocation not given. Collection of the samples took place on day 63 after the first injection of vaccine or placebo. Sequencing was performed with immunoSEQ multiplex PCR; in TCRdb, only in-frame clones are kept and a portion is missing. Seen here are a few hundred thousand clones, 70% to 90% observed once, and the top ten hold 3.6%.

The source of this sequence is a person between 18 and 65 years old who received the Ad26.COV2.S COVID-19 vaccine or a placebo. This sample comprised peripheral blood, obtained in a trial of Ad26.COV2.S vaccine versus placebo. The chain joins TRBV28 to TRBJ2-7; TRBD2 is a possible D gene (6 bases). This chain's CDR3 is CASSLYGGTESSYEQYF. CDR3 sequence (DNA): TGTGCCAGCAGTTTATATGGGGGGACCGAGAGCTCCTACGAGCAGTACTTC.